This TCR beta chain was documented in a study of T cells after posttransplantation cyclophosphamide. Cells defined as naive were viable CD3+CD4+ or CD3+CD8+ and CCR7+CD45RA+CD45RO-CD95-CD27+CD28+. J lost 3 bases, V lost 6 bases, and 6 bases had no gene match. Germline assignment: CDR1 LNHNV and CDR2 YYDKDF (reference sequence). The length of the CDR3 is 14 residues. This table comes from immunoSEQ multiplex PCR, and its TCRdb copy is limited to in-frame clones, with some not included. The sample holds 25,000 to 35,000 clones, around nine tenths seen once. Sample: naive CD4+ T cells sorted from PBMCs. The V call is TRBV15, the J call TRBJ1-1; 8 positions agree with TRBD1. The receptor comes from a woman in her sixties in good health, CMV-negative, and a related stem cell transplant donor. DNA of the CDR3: TGTGCCACCAGTCAGGGGGCTAGGGACACTGAAGCTTTCTTT. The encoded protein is CATSQGARDTEAFF.